The rows below give T cell receptor beta chains drawn from one sample of a study of PD-1 blockade in classical Hodgkin lymphoma. The method was immunoSEQ multiplex PCR; TCRdb's version includes in-frame clones alone and lacks a portion of them. The sample holds 17,000 or so clones; roughly 65% are singletons and the top ten take 7.8%. The sample in question was peripheral blood mononuclear cells (PBMCs), obtained before the fourth cycle of nivolumab. The receptors shown here come from a human donor with classical Hodgkin lymphoma. Each CDR3 is given with its conserved first and last residue. Each record gives: J gene, V gene, clone size, D gene, CDR3 protein, CDR3 DNA. D genes are given only for firm matches. Not every row has a clone size; where given, it reads once, few, many or a size class.

TRBJ2-7 | TRBV14 | NA | TRBD2 | CASSRSGSSYEQYF | TGTGCCAGCAGCCGTAGCGGGAGCTCCTACGAGCAGTACTTC
TRBJ1-1 | TRBV6-1 | NA | NA | CASSEFGDLNTEAFF | TGTGCCAGCAGTGAATTTGGGGACTTGAACACTGAAGCTTTCTTT
TRBJ1-6 | TRBV28 | NA | NA | CASSLWTANSPLHF | TGTGCCAGCAGTTTATGGACGGCGAATTCACCCCTCCACTTT
TRBJ2-5 | TRBV9 | NA | TRBD2 | CASSVAGGQETQYF | TGTGCCAGCAGCGTAGCGGGAGGCCAAGAGACCCAGTACTTC
TRBJ1-5 | TRBV7-8 | NA | NA | CASTTLRDQPQHF | TGTGCCAGCACCACACTGAGAGATCAGCCCCAGCATTTT
TRBJ2-1 | TRBV10-3 | NA | NA | CAISPGPYNEQFF | TGTGCCATCAGTCCGGGACCCTACAATGAGCAGTTCTTC
TRBJ2-2 | TRBV5-5 | NA | TRBD1 | CASSRDSFTGELFF | TGTGCCAGCAGCCGGGACAGCTTCACCGGGGAGCTGTTTTTT
TRBJ1-1 | TRBV10-3 | NA | NA | CAISEGKRLGTEAFF | TGTGCCATCAGTGAGGGGAAACGTTTGGGCACTGAAGCTTTCTTT
TRBJ1-1 | TRBV19 | NA | NA | CASSISGDTEAFF | TGTGCCAGTAGTATTTCCGGGGACACTGAAGCTTTCTTT
TRBJ2-6 | TRBV11-2 | NA | NA | CASSSISKQQSRANVLTF | TGTGCCAGCAGCAGCATTTCCAAGCAACAAAGTCGGGCCAACGTCCTGACTTTC
TRBJ2-3 | TRBV30 | once | NA | CAWKATATFTDTQYF | TGTGCCTGGAAGGCCACTGCAACATTCACAGATACGCAGTATTTT
TRBJ1-3 | TRBV5-8 | NA | NA | CASSSRISGNTIYF | TGTGCCAGCAGCTCCCGCATATCTGGAAACACCATATATTTT
TRBJ2-3 | TRBV11-2 | NA | TRBD2 | CASSSGTSSYTQYF | TGTGCCAGCAGCTCCGGGACTAGCTCGTATACGCAGTATTTT
TRBJ1-1 | TRBV6-6 | NA | NA | CASSGHGQLNTEAFF | TGTGCCAGCAGTGGACACGGACAGTTGAACACTGAAGCTTTCTTT
TRBJ2-7 | TRBV25-1 | NA | NA | CASTNSYEQYF | TGTGCCAGCACAAACTCCTACGAGCAGTACTTC
TRBJ2-3 | TRBV27 | NA | NA | CASSSQVIDTQYF | TGTGCCAGCAGTTCCCAAGTGATAGATACGCAGTATTTT
TRBJ2-1 | TRBV27 | NA | NA | CASAQMVNYNEQFF | TGTGCCAGCGCCCAAATGGTTAACTACAATGAGCAGTTCTTC
TRBJ2-5 | TRBV15 | few | NA | CATSRGVSKETQYF | TGTGCCACCAGCAGAGGGGTCTCGAAAGAGACCCAGTACTTC
TRBJ2-1 | TRBV19 | few | NA | CASTGSGERVSFF | TGTGCCAGCACTGGGTCAGGGGAAAGGGTCTCGTTCTTC
TRBJ1-5 | TRBV6-1 | NA | NA | CASSETRYANQPQHF | TGTGCCAGCAGTGAAACCCGATACGCCAATCAGCCCCAGCATTTT
TRBJ2-7 | TRBV2 | NA | TRBD1 | CASSGQGQGYYEQYF | TGTGCCAGCAGTGGACAGGGCCAGGGGTACTACGAGCAGTACTTC
TRBJ1-2 | TRBV21-1 | NA | NA | CASSGLTQGEGVGYTF | TGTGCCAGCAGCGGACTCACACAGGGGGAAGGGGTCGGCTACACCTTC
TRBJ2-1 | TRBV29-1 | NA | TRBD2 | CSVELLAGVSQFF | TGCAGCGTTGAATTACTAGCGGGAGTCTCCCAGTTCTTC
TRBJ2-3 | TRBV28 | NA | TRBD2 | CATPGAGPDTQYF | TGTGCCACGCCGGGAGCGGGGCCAGATACGCAGTATTTT
TRBJ1-6 | TRBV10-3 | few | TRBD1 | CAINQGGVDSPLHF | TGTGCCATCAACCAAGGGGGCGTCGATTCACCCCTCCACTTT
TRBJ1-1 | TRBV6-1 | NA | NA | CATRGWTEAFF | TGTGCCACAAGGGGCTGGACTGAAGCTTTCTTT
TRBJ1-5 | TRBV30 | NA | NA | CAWSLPGAQPQHF | TGTGCCTGGAGTCTCCCGGGGGCCCAGCCCCAGCATTTT
TRBJ2-1 | TRBV2 | NA | TRBD2 | CASRRLAAPYNEQFF | TGTGCCAGCAGGAGACTAGCGGCGCCCTACAATGAGCAGTTCTTC
TRBJ2-1 | TRBV20-1 | NA | NA | CSARAGTLEFF | TGCAGTGCTAGGGCCGGGACTCTGGAGTTCTTC
TRBJ1-2 | TRBV7-8 | NA | NA | CASSLSDIYGYTF | TGTGCCAGCAGCCTGAGCGACATCTATGGCTACACCTTC
TRBJ2-5 | TRBV7-9 | NA | NA | CASSLDYSGGLMGETQYF | TGTGCCAGCAGCTTAGATTACTCCGGGGGGCTCATGGGGGAGACCCAGTACTTC
TRBJ1-5 | TRBV28 | NA | NA | CGTGGRGYQPQHF | TGTGGCACGGGTGGTAGGGGGTATCAGCCCCAGCATTTT
TRBJ2-7 | TRBV4-1 | medium-sized | NA | CASSQASQRSYEQYF | TGCGCCAGCAGCCAAGCTTCTCAGAGATCCTACGAGCAGTACTTC
TRBJ2-3 | TRBV9 | few | TRBD2 | CASSVGTSGNTDTQYF | TGTGCCAGCAGCGTCGGAACTAGCGGGAACACAGATACGCAGTATTTT
TRBJ1-1 | TRBV27 | NA | NA | CASSLGGLYTEAFF | TGTGCCAGCAGTTTGGGGGGGCTTTACACTGAAGCTTTCTTT
TRBJ1-3 | TRBV28 | NA | NA | CASSLSGTAGNTIYF | TGTGCCAGCAGTTTATCTGGGACCGCCGGAAACACCATATATTTT
TRBJ2-2 | TRBV30 | NA | NA | CAWSSTGGRIGLFF | TGTGCCTGGAGCTCTACCGGGGGGCGGATCGGGCTGTTTTTT
TRBJ1-1 | TRBV5-4 | NA | NA | CASSLTGGREAFF | TGTGCCAGCAGCTTGACAGGCGGTCGGGAAGCTTTCTTT
TRBJ1-5 | TRBV6-5 | NA | NA | CASSYGTQQPQHF | TGTGCCAGCAGTTACGGGACCCAGCAGCCCCAGCATTTT
TRBJ2-5 | TRBV5-6 | NA | NA | CASSLGWTKETQYF | TGTGCCAGCAGCTTGGGATGGACCAAAGAGACCCAGTACTTC
TRBJ2-5 | TRBV5-6 | NA | TRBD2 | CASSLPSGRGFQETQYF | TGTGCCAGCAGCTTGCCTAGCGGGAGGGGGTTTCAAGAGACCCAGTACTTC
TRBJ2-1 | TRBV27 | NA | NA | CASSAVRDTLSYNEQFF | TGTGCCAGCAGCGCCGTGAGGGACACCCTCTCCTACAATGAGCAGTTCTTC
TRBJ2-7 | TRBV7-9 | NA | NA | CASSWDEYEQYF | TGTGCCAGCAGCTGGGATGAATACGAGCAGTACTTC
TRBJ2-2 | TRBV10-3 | NA | NA | CAITKTANTGELFF | TGTGCCATCACCAAGACTGCGAACACCGGGGAGCTGTTTTTT
TRBJ2-1 | TRBV7-6 | NA | TRBD2 | CASSPLTSGGDNEQFF | TGTGCCAGCAGCCCACTAACTAGCGGTGGAGACAATGAGCAGTTCTTC
TRBJ2-7 | TRBV4-1 | NA | TRBD1 | CASKGQGVYEQYF | TGCGCCAGCAAGGGACAGGGAGTTTACGAGCAGTACTTC
TRBJ1-5 | TRBV19 | NA | NA | CASNPQELWGQPQHF | TGTGCCAGTAACCCACAGGAACTGTGGGGACAGCCCCAGCATTTT
TRBJ2-7 | TRBV5-6 | NA | TRBD1 | CASSLAGTGFYEQYF | TGTGCCAGCAGCTTGGCCGGGACAGGGTTCTACGAGCAGTACTTC